Below, 24 T cell receptor beta chains from the same sample are listed, as sequenced in a study of human T cells and chemical hapten exposure. Time point: patch test 3, about 24 weeks after DPC sensitization. Indicated treatment: therapeutic diphenylcyclopropenone sensitization with weekly scalp DPC. TCRdb called the RACE reads again in MiXCR, with one record for every CDR3 protein. Of over 75,000 distinct CDR3 sequences listed, approximately 10% are singletons. The material was whole blood, obtained in connection with sensitization to the hapten diphenylcyclopropenone (DPC). These receptors all come from a woman aged 30 to 39 with alopecia areata. Some clones in this sample may be carry-over from other donors' samples.

This clonotype was seen ten or more times. This chain joins TRBV7-9 and TRBJ2-2, with a tentative D call TRBD2 (5 bases). The CDR3 length is 16 residues. V gave up 5 bases and J gave up 3 bases, with 16 bases separating them. Per the germline V gene, CDR1 is SEHNR and CDR2 is FQNEAQ (reference sequence). CDR3 sequence reads: CASSPLAPRDTGELFF. The CDR3 coding sequence is TGTGCCAGCAGCCCCTTGGCCCCGAGGGACACCGGGGAGCTGTTTTTT.

About this clonotype itself: This may come from a read error, since a much larger clone is one base off. The chain recombines TRBV29-1 with TRBJ1-5; the match to TRBD1 covers 10 bases. Germline loops: CDR1 SQVTM, CDR2 ANQGSEA. After removal of 2 bases from V and 5 bases from J, the junction contained 6 bases not matched to a gene. There are 15 residues in the CDR3. DNA for the CDR3: TGCAGCGTTGAATTTGGAGGGACAGGGGATCAGCCCCAGCATTTT. As protein: CSVEFGGTGDQPQHF.

This clonotype occurred many times. This chain uses TRBV6-1 with TRBJ1-2, with a weak D call TRBD1 (6 bases). CDR1 is MNHNS and CDR2 is SASEGT in the germline V gene. Trimming removed 4 bases at V and 4 bases at J, with 7 bases between. This CDR3 comprises 12 residues. CDR3 in amino acids: CASSGTVYGYTF. The CDR3 nucleotides read TGTGCCAGCAGTGGGACAGTCTATGGCTACACCTTC.

The chain employs TRBV28 and TRBJ2-7; D may be TRBD2 (5 bases). The CDR3 is made up of 13 amino acids. Trimming took off 8 bases at V and 0 bases at J, with 11 bases between the two ends. Germline CDR1 is MDHEN and CDR2 is SYDVKM. The CDR3 spells CASFRGNSYEQYF. DNA of the CDR3: TGTGCCAGCTTTCGAGGGAACTCCTACGAGCAGTACTTC.

Remarks on this clonotype: The junction departs from the called germline gene at one end, perhaps through a read error. The rearrangement uses TRBV11-1 and TRBJ2-7; the match to TRBD2 covers 7 bases. Germline CDR1 and CDR2: SGHAT and FQDESV (reference sequence). The CDR3 has 14 residues. CDR3 in amino acids: CASSLFLSGEGRDF. The CDR3 DNA sequence: TGTGCCAGCAGCTTGTTCTTAAGCGGGGAAGGTCGGGACTTC.

This clonotype was detected ten times or more. The V gene is TRBV20-1, the J gene TRBJ1-1; 12 nucleotides match TRBD1. Germline V lookup: CDR1 DFQATT, CDR2 SNEGSKA (reference sequence). With 3 bases clipped from V and 6 bases from J, the junction kept 8 bases outside the gene matches. The CDR3 has 15 residues. This chain's CDR3 is CSASPWDRGPSEAFF. The CDR3 nucleotides read TGCAGTGCTAGCCCATGGGACAGGGGGCCTTCTGAAGCTTTCTTT.

J is TRBJ1-6 and V is TRBV20-1; no reliable D call. CDR1 is DFQATT, CDR2 SNEGSKA, per germline (reference sequence). V lost 3 bases and J 7 bases, leaving 7 bases between the germline ends. The CDR3 contains 12 residues. This CDR3 is CSASNTNSPLHF. CDR3 nucleotides: TGCAGTGCTAGCAACACCAATTCACCCCTCCACTTT.

There are a few counts of this clonotype. This chain connects TRBV11-1 to TRBJ2-1, with 8 nucleotides matching TRBD1. Germline CDR1 reads SGHAT; CDR2 reads FQDESV (reference sequence). The CDR3 sequence is 16 residues long. Germline trimming cut 4 bases from V and 4 bases from J; bases unmatched to any gene: 9. DNA of the CDR3: TGTGCCAGCAGCTCTCCTCCGGGACAGGCGTACAATGAGCAGTTCTTC. This encodes CASSSPPGQAYNEQFF.

This sequence joins TRBV29-1 and TRBJ2-7, with TRBD1 matching 10 bases. Germline loops: CDR1 SQVTM, CDR2 ANQGSEA. Trimming took 6 bases from V and 5 from J; bases not matched to a gene: 10. The CDR3 spans 14 residues. CDR3 region: CSVIWTGGSHEQYF. The DNA for the CDR3 is TGCAGCGTGATCTGGACAGGGGGATCCCACGAGCAGTACTTC.

This clonotype has only a few counts. The V call is TRBV4-1, the J call TRBJ2-7, with D perhaps assigned TRBD1 or TRBD2 (6 bases each). This CDR3 is 16 amino acids long. Trimming pared 4 bases from V and 5 bases from J, leaving 21 bases between. Germline V gene lookup returns CDR1 MGHRA and CDR2 YSYEKL. In DNA form, the CDR3 reads TGCGCCAGCAGCCCTAGGCCCGAAGGGGGGAACGACGAGCAGTACTTC. Protein product: CASSPRPEGGNDEQYF.

The chain employs TRBV4-1 and TRBJ2-3; 7 positions agree with TRBD2. The length of the CDR3 is 16 residues. Germline CDR1 and CDR2: MGHRA and YSYEKL. Trimming cost V 1 base and J 0 bases; bases outside gene matches: 4. CDR3 sequence: CASSQVSGASTDTQYF. The DNA for the CDR3 is TGCGCCAGCAGCCAAGTGAGCGGGGCTAGCACAGATACGCAGTATTTT.

This clonotype was seen many times. This sequence joins TRBV7-8 and TRBJ2-7; 10 nucleotides align to TRBD1. Germline CDR1 is SGHVS and CDR2 is FQNEAQ. There are 15 residues in the CDR3. Trimming cost V 5 bases and J 2 bases; bases outside gene matches: 6. The CDR3 region is CASSTTGTGAYEQYF. The CDR3 DNA is TGTGCCAGCAGCACCACCGGGACAGGGGCCTACGAGCAGTACTTC.

The J gene is TRBJ2-1, the V gene TRBV11-3; the match to TRBD1 covers 8 bases. The CDR3 totals 15 residues. Germline CDR1 SGHNT, CDR2 YENEEA. Germline trimming cut 1 base from V and 3 bases from J; bases unmatched to any gene: 2. CDR3 sequence: CASSLGQGYYNEQFF. CDR3 DNA sequence: TGTGCCAGCAGCTTAGGACAGGGGTACTACAATGAGCAGTTCTTC.

This clonotype was detected a few times. This chain links TRBV20-1 with TRBJ1-5; D is perhaps TRBD1 (6 bases). The length of the CDR3 is 14 residues. Trimming cost V 0 bases and J 6 bases, with 12 bases left between them. Germline CDR1 and CDR2: DFQATT and SNEGSKA (reference sequence). The CDR3 here is CSARDARGVQPQHF. The CDR3 DNA sequence: TGCAGTGCTAGAGATGCCAGGGGTGTTCAGCCCCAGCATTTT.

This clonotype was recorded many times. The chain recombines TRBV5-1 with TRBJ2-3; 9 positions agree with TRBD2. This CDR3 is 15 amino acids long. CDR1 is SGHRS, CDR2 YFSETQ, per germline. After removal of 7 bases from V and 0 bases from J, the junction contained 6 bases not matched to a gene. CDR3 in DNA: TGCGCCAGCCGCGGACTAGCGTTAAGCACAGATACGCAGTATTTT. It is translated as CASRGLALSTDTQYF.

This chain joins TRBV7-9 and TRBJ2-1; 14 nucleotides align to TRBD2. Germline CDR1 reads SEHNR; CDR2 reads FQNEAQ (reference sequence). The CDR3 is made up of 16 amino acids. Unmatched junction bases numbered 10, after V lost 5 bases and J lost 10 bases. This chain's CDR3 is CASSRSGTSGSGEQFF. In nucleotides, the CDR3 is TGTGCCAGCAGCCGTTCCGGGACTAGCGGGAGTGGGGAGCAGTTCTTC. Looking up the rest from reference TRBV7-9 and TRBJ2-1 gives the full variable domain: DTGVSQNPRHKITKRGQNVTFRCDPISEHNRLYWYRQTLGQGPEFLTYFQNEAQLEKSRLLSDRFSAERPKGSFSTLEIQRTEQGDSAMYLCASSRSGTSGSGEQFFGPGTRLTVL.

The V and J genes are TRBV6-1 and TRBJ2-7; 10 positions match TRBD2. This CDR3 spans 17 amino acids. Germline CDR1 reads MNHNS; CDR2 reads SASEGT. V lost 6 bases, J lost 2 bases, and 13 bases stayed unmatched. CDR3 protein: CASSPRATGLATYEQYF. In DNA, the CDR3 is TGTGCCAGCAGCCCCCGGGCCACGGGACTAGCGACCTACGAGCAGTACTTC.

This clonotype was detected a few times. The V call is TRBV20-1, the J call TRBJ1-2; TRBD1 matches at 8 bases. The CDR3 loop spans 16 amino acids. CDR1 and CDR2 from the germline V gene are DFQATT and SNEGSKA (reference sequence). V was clipped by 5 bases and J by 4 bases; unmatched bases: 15. CDR3 amino acids: CSALLSGGIRFYGYTF. As DNA, the CDR3 is TGCAGTGCTCTCCTGTCAGGGGGCATTCGTTTCTATGGCTACACCTTC.

This clonotype was found a few times. The chain couples TRBV18 to TRBJ1-5; D ambiguous. Germline loops: CDR1 KGHSH, CDR2 LQKENI. The CDR3 consists of 15 residues. Trimming took off 3 bases at V and 5 bases at J, with 14 bases between the two ends. The chain's CDR3 is CASSPAGQGDQPQHF. The CDR3, as DNA: TGTGCCAGCTCACCGGCAGGTCAAGGTGATCAGCCCCAGCATTTT. The full variable domain, its missing parts supplied by reference TRBV18 and TRBJ1-5, is NAGVMQNPRHLVRRRGQEARLRCSPMKGHSHVYWYRQLPEEGLKFMVYLQKENIIDESGMPKERFSAEFPKEGPSILRIQQVVRGDSAAYFCASSPAGQGDQPQHFGDGTRLSIL.

The chain links TRBV7-2 to TRBJ2-4, with unresolved D. The length of the CDR3 is 12 residues. CDR1 and CDR2 (germline): SGHTA, FQGNSA. The V gene lost 5 bases and the J gene lost 6 bases, with 8 bases spanning the gap. The chain's CDR3 is CASSLDLNIQYF. CDR3 DNA: TGTGCCAGCAGCCTTGACCTAAACATTCAGTACTTC. Full variable domain (rest looked up from reference TRBV7-2 and TRBJ2-4): GAGVSQSPSNKVTEKGKDVELRCDPISGHTALYWYRQSLGQGLEFLIYFQGNSAPDKSGLPSDRFSAERTGGSVSTLTIQRTQQEDSAVYLCASSLDLNIQYFGAGTRLSVL.

Note on this clonotype: The final CDR3 position lacks the conserved phenylalanine or tryptophan, pointing to a likely read error. The DNA is left out, because the CDR3 cannot be placed on it with certainty; the CDR3 is given as TCRdb lists it. The chain links TRBV20-1 to TRBJ1-1. CDR1 and CDR2 from the germline V gene are DFQATT and SNEGSKA (reference sequence). The CDR3 region is 12 residues in length, termini included. The CDR3 reads CSARGAGPRTFL.

Turning to this clonotype: A much larger clonotype is one base distant, so this may be a read error. The chain uses TRBV28 and TRBJ2-3, with 13 bases identical to TRBD2. V was pared by 6 bases and J by 1 base, with 1 base of the junction left unmatched. From germline, CDR1 is MDHEN and CDR2 SYDVKM. This CDR3 region has 15 residues. The CDR3 region has the DNA TGTGCCAGCAGGGGGACTAGCGGGGGCACAGATACGCAGTATTTT. The encoded protein is CASRGTSGGTDTQYF.

The V and J genes are TRBV3-1 and TRBJ1-5; D gene unclear. The V gene's germline CDR1 is LGHDT and CDR2 YNNKEL (reference sequence). The CDR3 runs to 13 residues. The V and J ends lost 0 bases and 6 bases respectively, with 6 bases between them. This chain's CDR3 is CASSQDLSQPQHF. CDR3 nucleotides: TGTGCCAGCAGCCAAGATCTGAGTCAGCCCCAGCATTTT.

About this clonotype itself: Its ends do not fully match the called genes, so a read error is possible. CDR3 DNA: TGTGCCTTCAGTGAGTTTGTGGGGGCAAGGTCACCCCTCCACTTT. Translation gives CAFSEFVGARSPLHF. V gene TRBV10-3 combines with J gene TRBJ1-6; D might be TRBD1 (6 bases). Germline values: CDR1 ENHRY, CDR2 SYGVKD. The CDR3 runs to 15 residues.